Below are 19 T cell receptor beta chains sequenced from a single sample in a study of shared clonotypes between healthy human individuals. Clones were read by immunoSEQ multiplex PCR, and TCRdb kept only the in-frame ones, dropping some. Here the sample spans around 1,900,000 clones, 93% being singletons. Cells designated naive CD8 were CD45RO-negative and were positively selected for CCR7, with terminally differentiated effector memory CD45RA+ cells excluded. Sequences were obtained from naive CD8+ T cells from PBMCs. The source is a man aged 18 to 30 in good health. Some clones in this sample may be carry-over from other donors' samples.

The rearrangement joins TRBV19 to TRBJ1-1, with TRBD1 matching 8 bases. V shed 5 bases and J 5 bases; nucleotides not matched to a gene: 7. From germline, CDR1 is LNHDA and CDR2 SQIVND (reference sequence). CDR3 length: 14 amino acids. The CDR3 loop reads CASSLGQGWTEAFF. The CDR3 coding sequence is TGTGCCAGTAGTCTCGGACAGGGATGGACTGAAGCTTTCTTT.

This clone turned up a few times. The chain carries TRBV11-2 and TRBJ2-2; the D is unclear. Germline CDR1 SGHAT, CDR2 FQNNGV. Trimming cost V 1 base and J 5 bases, with 5 bases left between them. CDR3 length equals 13 residues. The DNA for the CDR3 is TGTGCCAGCAGCTTAGGGGAAACCGGGGAGCTGTTTTTT. Encoded protein: CASSLGETGELFF.

The chain is built from TRBV14 and TRBJ2-7; D could derive from TRBD1 or TRBD2 (5 bases each). Per germline, CDR1 SGHDN and CDR2 FVKESK. The CDR3 is 15 amino acids. Trimming took 4 bases from V and 3 from J, leaving 16 bases between them. CDR3 region: CASSPHGAVFYEQYF. In nucleotides, the CDR3 is TGTGCCAGCAGCCCGCACGGGGCAGTTTTCTACGAGCAGTACTTC. Based on the CDR3 plus reference TRBV14 and TRBJ2-7, the full variable domain is EAGVTQFPSHSVIEKGQTVTLRCDPISGHDNLYWYRRVMGKEIKFLLHFVKESKQDESGMPNNRFLAERTGGTYSTLKVQPAELEDSGVYFCASSPHGAVFYEQYFGPGTRLTVT.

J is TRBJ2-1 and V is TRBV4-3; D gene unclear. From germline, CDR1 is LGHNA and CDR2 YSLEER. CDR3 size: 15 residues. Trimming removed 0 bases at V and 7 bases at J, with 13 bases between. Here the CDR3 DNA reads TGCGCCAGCAGCCAAGAATCAGACGTGGGTAATGAGCAGTTCTTC. Its translation is CASSQESDVGNEQFF.

This clone was found once. The CDR3 DNA follows: TGTGCCAGCAGCTTAATAGCGGGAGGCACAGATACGCAGTATTTT. This encodes CASSLIAGGTDTQYF. The J gene is TRBJ2-3, the V gene TRBV7-9; 9 positions agree with TRBD2. Germline V gene lookup returns CDR1 SEHNR and CDR2 FQNEAQ (reference sequence). The CDR3 covers 15 residues. The ends lost 2 bases at V and 1 base at J; junction bases unmatched: 1.

This chain links TRBV28 with TRBJ1-2, with a weak D call TRBD1 (6 bases). This CDR3 has 13 amino acids. CDR1 and CDR2 (germline): MDHEN, SYDVKM. Trimming stripped 6 bases from V and 4 bases from J, with 12 bases between. The CDR3 DNA follows: TGTGCCAGCAGAAGCCTGGACAGCTATGGCTACACCTTC. Protein sequence: CASRSLDSYGYTF.

This chain connects TRBV14 to TRBJ1-2; D not resolved. There are 15 residues in the CDR3. Looked up from germline, CDR1 is SGHDN and CDR2 is FVKESK. With 0 bases removed from V and 4 bases from J, the gap between germline ends came to 12 bases. For the CDR3, the DNA is TGTGCCAGCAGCCAAGATCACGGCTCAGGCTATGGCTACACCTTC. As protein: CASSQDHGSGYGYTF.

The V gene is TRBV19, the J gene TRBJ1-5, with TRBD1 as a possible D gene (6 bases). The germline V gene encodes CDR1 LNHDA and CDR2 SQIVND (reference sequence). The CDR3 extends over 11 amino acids. The chain's CDR3 is CANREDQPQHF. The CDR3 region has the DNA TGTGCTAACAGGGAGGATCAGCCCCAGCATTTT.

CDR3 region: CASSLPLGRGNTIYF. The CDR3 DNA follows: TGTGCCAGCAGCTTACCCCTGGGCCGGGGGAACACCATATATTTT. The V and J genes are TRBV11-2 and TRBJ1-3, with D possibly TRBD1 on 5 matching bases. V lost 2 bases and J 7 bases, leaving 15 bases between the germline ends. This CDR3 has 15 residues. Germline CDR1 is SGHAT and CDR2 is FQNNGV.

In this sample, this clone turned up once. The CDR3 DNA reads TGTGCCAGCAGTTTTGGGCGAAGTGGCGAGCAGTACTTC. It is translated as CASSFGRSGEQYF. The V gene is TRBV27, the J gene TRBJ2-7, with no clear D. CDR3 length: 13 amino acids. V was cut by 3 bases and J by 6 bases, with 12 bases left in between. The germline gives CDR1 MNHEY, CDR2 SMNVEV (reference sequence).

The chain couples TRBV28 to TRBJ2-1; D is perhaps TRBD2 (7 bases). Germline CDR1 MDHEN, CDR2 SYDVKM. V was clipped by 6 bases and J by 1 base, with 19 bases between them. The CDR3 spans 17 residues. DNA for the CDR3: TGTGCCAGCAGCCCTAGGGGGGGCAGGGAGTCCTACAATGAGCAGTTCTTC. It translates to CASSPRGGRESYNEQFF.

The V gene is TRBV9, the J gene TRBJ1-2, with 8 bases matching TRBD1. Germline V CDR1 and CDR2: SGDLS, YYNGEE. The ends lost 3 bases at V and 1 base at J; junction bases unmatched: 11. CDR3 size: 17 residues. CDR3 in amino acids: CASSGSPGQDFNYGYTF. As DNA, the CDR3 is TGTGCCAGCAGCGGCAGTCCGGGACAGGATTTTAACTATGGCTACACCTTC.

V is TRBV7-3 and J is TRBJ2-1; TRBD2 matches 7 bases. CDR3 size: 17 residues. Trimming removed 5 bases from V and 0 bases from J; junction bases left unmatched: 10. Per germline, CDR1 SGHTA and CDR2 FQGTGA. CDR3: CASSPFSGESSYNEQFF. CDR3 nucleotide sequence: TGTGCCAGCAGCCCCTTCAGCGGGGAAAGCTCCTACAATGAGCAGTTCTTC.

This chain joins TRBV11-2 and TRBJ2-7; D not resolved. The germline V gene encodes CDR1 SGHAT and CDR2 FQNNGV. V lost 2 bases, J lost 3 bases, and 8 bases lay in between. This CDR3 has 13 amino acids. The CDR3 region has the DNA TGTGCCAGCAGCTTACGGACCAGCTACGAGCAGTACTTC. It yields the protein CASSLRTSYEQYF.

This chain joins TRBV27 and TRBJ1-1; maybe TRBD1 (5 bases). The length of the CDR3 is 14 residues. CDR1 MNHEY and CDR2 SMNVEV come from the germline V gene (reference sequence). Trimming removed 2 bases at V and 4 bases at J, with 11 bases between. CDR3 in DNA: TGTGCCAGCAGTTTAGGATGGGGGGTCACTGAAGCTTTCTTT. Translation: CASSLGWGVTEAFF.

This clone was picked up one time. The rearrangement joins TRBV4-2 to TRBJ2-7; D is undetermined. CDR1 and CDR2 (germline): LGHNA, YNFKEQ. V was shortened by 2 bases and J by 0 bases, with 11 bases between the two germline ends. The CDR3 length is 15 residues. The CDR3 DNA reads TGTGCCAGCAGCCAAATCACCACCGGCTCCTACGAGCAGTACTTC. Translation: CASSQITTGSYEQYF.

The V call is TRBV28, the J call TRBJ2-5; D is unresolved. The V end lost 9 bases, the J end lost 4 bases, and 18 bases lay between the germline ends. CDR1 is MDHEN, CDR2 SYDVKM, per germline. The CDR3 runs to 14 residues. CDR3: CASSLPGNRETQYF. Written as DNA, the CDR3 is TGTGCCAGTTCCCTCCCTGGGAACCGAGAGACCCAGTACTTC.

This clone was recorded only once. The CDR3 loop is CASSPEGQGYAYEQYF. The CDR3 coding sequence is TGCGCCAGCAGCCCGGAAGGACAGGGGTACGCCTACGAGCAGTACTTC. V gene TRBV5-1 combines with J gene TRBJ2-7, with 9 bases lining up with TRBD1. The CDR3 contains 16 residues. CDR1 and CDR2 (germline): SGHRS, YFSETQ. V lost 4 bases, J lost 2 bases, and 10 bases stayed unmatched.

The chain couples TRBV7-9 to TRBJ2-7; D is possibly TRBD2 (5 bases). V was cut by 6 bases and J by 4 bases, with 16 bases left in between. Looked up from germline, CDR1 is SEHNR and CDR2 is FQNEAQ (reference sequence). The CDR3 is 14 residues long. The CDR3 DNA is TGTGCCAGCAGTGGTGGAAGGTCGGGGTACGAGCAGTACTTC. Translated: CASSGGRSGYEQYF.